A single sample is the source of the 8 T cell receptor beta chains below, sequenced in a study of T cells in narcolepsy listed by TCRdb under 2018. The method was the immunoSEQ multiplex PCR assay. What TCRdb holds here is the immuneACCESS table cut down to in-frame rearrangements. Part of the clones is not present; checked against another copy, under half of the missing clones reflect an unresolved V gene, and the others are unexplained. The sample profile shows 20,000 to 25,000 clones; approximately 84% of them were found once. Jointly, the top ten make up 1.3% of the sample. Sequencing used CD45RA- memory CD4+ T cells from PBMCs. This specimen's cell subset or site label, per the study, means: memory T cells sorted ex vivo from peripheral blood. The receptors here all came from a human donor with narcolepsy.

The chain carries TRBV2 and TRBJ1-5; D uncertain. The CDR3 covers 14 residues. V was trimmed by 6 bases and J by 2 bases, leaving 11 bases between them. From germline, CDR1 is SNHLY and CDR2 FYNNEI. The CDR3 DNA follows: TGTGCCAGCAGAGCCTACAATGGCAATCAGCCCCAGCATTTT. Translated: CASRAYNGNQPQHF.

The chain couples TRBV6-1 to TRBJ2-3; the D gene is possibly TRBD1 (6 bases). This CDR3 comprises 15 residues. Germline V gene lookup returns CDR1 MNHNS and CDR2 SASEGT. The V end was cut by 2 bases, the J end by 0 bases, with 9 bases between. As DNA, the CDR3 is TGTGCCAGCAGTGAACAGGACAGAAGCACAGATACGCAGTATTTT. Protein: CASSEQDRSTDTQYF.

V usage is TRBV7-2 and J usage is TRBJ1-1; TRBD1 is a possible D gene (6 bases). The CDR3 is 13 amino acids. Germline V gives CDR1 SGHTA, CDR2 FQGNSA. The V and J ends lost 2 bases and 4 bases respectively, with 8 bases between them. CDR3 DNA sequence: TGTGCCAGCAGCTTACTAGGGGGCACTGAAGCTTTCTTT. It yields the protein CASSLLGGTEAFF.

The chain is built from TRBV7-2 and TRBJ2-1; D is unresolved. Germline loops: CDR1 SGHTA, CDR2 FQGNSA. V was shortened by 1 base and J by 2 bases, with 9 bases between the two germline ends. The CDR3 is made up of 15 amino acids. CDR3 sequence (DNA): TGTGCCAGCAGCTTAGATGTCGGGCCCTACAATGAGCAGTTCTTC. Protein product: CASSLDVGPYNEQFF. Supplemented by reference TRBV7-2 and TRBJ2-1, the full variable domain reads GAGVSQSPSNKVTEKGKDVELRCDPISGHTALYWYRQSLGQGLEFLIYFQGNSAPDKSGLPSDRFSAERTGGSVSTLTIQRTQQEDSAVYLCASSLDVGPYNEQFFGPGTRLTVL.

This sequence joins TRBV6-1 and TRBJ1-2, with D possibly matching TRBD1 (6 bases). The CDR3 spans 13 residues. Germline assignment: CDR1 MNHNS and CDR2 SASEGT. Trimming left V 5 bases short and J 4 bases short, with 11 bases between. As DNA, the CDR3 is TGTGCCAGCAGTCAACACAGGGCCTATGGCTACACCTTC. This translates into CASSQHRAYGYTF.

This sequence joins TRBV9 and TRBJ2-1; 7 nucleotides agree with TRBD1. Per the germline V gene, CDR1 is SGDLS and CDR2 is YYNGEE. The CDR3 runs 13 residues. With V trimmed by 3 bases and J by 7 bases, 4 bases remained unmatched. The CDR3 is CASSEQGMNEQFF. CDR3 sequence (DNA): TGTGCCAGCAGCGAACAGGGGATGAATGAGCAGTTCTTC.

The CDR3 coding sequence is TGTGCCAGCAGTTACTCTAGGACAGGGGGTTTGGTATTCTACACCTTC. This translates into CASSYSRTGGLVFYTF. The V and J genes are TRBV6-5 and TRBJ1-2, with 10 positions matching TRBD1. The CDR3 is 16 residues long. Trimming cost V 0 bases and J 10 bases; bases outside gene matches: 11. Germline V CDR1 and CDR2: MNHEY, SVGAGI.

The chain carries TRBV5-4 and TRBJ2-5; 10 bases align to TRBD1. V trimming: 3 bases; J trimming: 5 bases; junction bases outside the gene matches: 4. The CDR3 has 14 amino acids. Germline V gives CDR1 SGHNT, CDR2 YYREEE (reference sequence). The CDR3 coding sequence is TGTGCCAGCAGCTCGGACAGGGGGTGGGAGACCCAGTACTTC. Protein sequence: CASSSDRGWETQYF.